These T cell receptor beta chains were read from a single sample in a study of T cells in Graves' hyperthyroidism and ophthalmopathy. TCRdb reanalysed the multiplex PCR reads using MiXCR and keeps one entry per CDR3 protein. The sample records 300,000 to 450,000 distinct CDR3 sequences, roughly 13% being singletons. The specimen was blood. Receptors originate from a man aged 25 to 40 with Graves' hyperthyroidism that later progressed to Graves' ophthalmopathy. Each CDR3 is given with its conserved first and last residue. Size values are once, few and many counts, or a class for expanded clones, and some rows have none.

J gene	V gene	clone size	CDR3 length	CDR3 protein
TRBJ1-4	TRBV28	few	17	CASSLVGWGTNSEKLFF
TRBJ1-4	TRBV29-1	once	14	CSVDSPATNEKLFF
TRBJ2-5	TRBV4-2	.	15	CASSQTLAGEETQYF
TRBJ1-5	TRBV20-1	many	12	CSAGQFNQPQHF
TRBJ2-7	TRBV20-1	many	13	CSATGTRTYEQYF
TRBJ1-1	TRBV7-8	many	15	CASSFGDLKNTEAFF
TRBJ2-5	TRBV12-3/TRBV12-4	many	13	CASGSGGWETQYF
TRBJ1-1	TRBV11-2	many	18	CASSLDGTGSRMNTEAFF
TRBJ2-1	TRBV6-1	.	15	CACRASEGWPNEQFF
TRBJ2-3	TRBV6-1	many	16	CASSDWGQGATDTQYF
TRBJ2-5	TRBV10-3	few	15	CAISRDSLFQETQYF
TRBJ2-3	TRBV9	.	17	CASSVGMRGGDTDTQYF
TRBJ2-7	TRBV7-9	many	14	CASSHSTGVGEQYF
TRBJ2-4	TRBV5-1	.	17	CASSFRAPTSSKNIQYF
TRBJ2-3	TRBV29-1	many	14	CSAPTGGNSDTQYF
TRBJ2-3	TRBV3-1	many	15	CASSQTTSGTDTQYF
TRBJ1-3	TRBV2	.	11	CASRGLSTIYF
TRBJ2-2	TRBV24-1	few	16	CATSDLDRTNTGELFF
TRBJ1-5	TRBV7-2	.	15	CASSFGTRGNQPQHF
TRBJ1-1	TRBV10-3	many	13	CAISELAGTEAFF
TRBJ1-1	TRBV3-1	many	13	CASSWSQNTEAFF
TRBJ2-3	TRBV6-1	few	15	CASSKARSFTDTQYF
TRBJ1-6	TRBV2	many	15	CASTGGQSANSPLHF
TRBJ2-3	TRBV9	few	16	CASSARLAEITDTQYF
TRBJ2-7	TRBV30	.	16	CASGLAGRKSSYEQYF
TRBJ1-1	TRBV4-2	.	14	CASSQVRENTEAFF
TRBJ1-1	TRBV7-9	few	16	CASSLFGGGMNTEAFF
TRBJ1-3	TRBV6-1	few	18	CASRRLPTGTNSGNTIYF
TRBJ2-7	TRBV7-2	few	14	CASSFGSGPYEQYF
TRBJ2-7	TRBV28	many	11	CASTLGYEQYF
TRBJ1-6	TRBV6-5	many	17	CASSYSITGSYNSPLHF
TRBJ1-2	TRBV9	many	14	CASSVEPGNYGYTF
TRBJ1-4	TRBV4-1	.	14	CASSQAVRREKLFF
TRBJ1-5	TRBV28	many	11	CASSLYQPQHF
TRBJ2-3	TRBV7-2	many	17	CASSLGVGGGFTDTQYF
TRBJ2-7	TRBV12-3/TRBV12-4	many	14	CASSLGGRSYEQYF
TRBJ1-6	TRBV12-3/TRBV12-4	few	15	CASSPLGQNNSPLHF
TRBJ2-7	TRBV11-1	.	15	CASSFDGGPYYEQYF
TRBJ2-2	TRBV27	few	19	CASSLSIQLAGGNTGELFF
TRBJ2-3	TRBV20-1	many	14	CSAKSFWEPDTQYF
TRBJ1-5	TRBV12-5	many	19	CASGSTPGVGDYSNQPQHF
TRBJ2-3	TRBV6-1	.	15	CASGGLAGSTDTQYF
TRBJ2-6	TRBV2	many	15	CASSGGTAGANVLTF
TRBJ2-7	TRBV7-9	few	15	CASSLEGPRGGEQYF
TRBJ1-6	TRBV19	.	16	CASSIARDRYNSPLHF
TRBJ2-7	TRBV7-6	few	14	CASSPPGQLGGQYF
TRBJ2-3	TRBV15	.	16	CATSSFGRDHTDTQYF
TRBJ1-6	TRBV2	few	15	CASSASAGADSPLHF
TRBJ1-2	TRBV5-1	many	15	CASSLEPSLPAGYTF
TRBJ1-5	TRBV5-1	.	12	CASRVCSQPQHF
TRBJ1-6	TRBV6-1	.	15	CASRRGTGANSPLHF
TRBJ2-5	TRBV7-7	many	17	CASSLARYREGGETQYF
TRBJ1-3	TRBV12-3/TRBV12-4	many	14	CATPSRGSGNTIYF